The 4 T cell receptor beta chains below were found in one sample sequenced in a study of cytomegalovirus exposure and HLA in healthy donors. Method: immunoSEQ multiplex PCR; TCRdb's copy keeps in-frame clones and lacks some. The sample has roughly 300,000 clones, around 87% seen once. The specimen sequenced was PBMCs. The receptors derive from a woman aged 18-29 years in good health and CMV-seronegative.

The chain has TRBV7-9 and TRBJ2-5, with TRBD1 identical over 7 bases. The V and J ends lost 5 bases and 2 bases, in that order; junction bases with no gene match: 5. This CDR3 is built from 14 residues. Germline V lookup: CDR1 SEHNR, CDR2 FQNEAQ (reference sequence). Here the CDR3 reads CASSRDSRQETQYF. CDR3 nucleotide sequence: TGTGCCAGCAGCCGGGACAGTCGACAAGAGACCCAGTACTTC.

The V call is TRBV20-1, the J call TRBJ2-3, with a tentative D call TRBD1 (5 bases). The V gene's germline CDR1 is DFQATT and CDR2 SNEGSKA (reference sequence). The CDR3 runs 11 residues. V lost 5 bases, J lost 5 bases, and 8 bases lay in between. The CDR3 spells CSALQGDTQYF. The CDR3 region has the DNA TGCAGTGCTCTTCAGGGAGATACGCAGTATTTT.

The chain is built from TRBV5-1 and TRBJ2-3; 12 positions match TRBD2. Germline V gene lookup returns CDR1 SGHRS and CDR2 YFSETQ. The V gene end was trimmed by 1 base and the J gene end by 3 bases; junction bases not matched to a gene: 9. The CDR3 extends over 18 amino acids. CDR3 loop: CASSLILAGGSRTDTQYF. In DNA, the CDR3 is TGCGCCAGCAGCTTGATACTAGCGGGGGGATCTAGGACAGATACGCAGTATTTT.

This rearrangement joins TRBV11-2 to TRBJ1-6, with D hard to call. The germline gives CDR1 SGHAT, CDR2 FQNNGV. The ends were cut back, 1 base at V and 9 bases at J, with 10 bases in the middle. The CDR3 is 14 residues long. The CDR3 sequence: CASSLVGLGSPLHF. Here the CDR3 DNA reads TGTGCCAGCAGCTTAGTGGGTCTAGGTTCACCCCTCCACTTT.